What follows describes a single T cell receptor beta chain. Germline V gene data show CDR1 as SQVTM and CDR2 as ANQGSEA. Trimming took 7 bases from V and 6 from J; bases not matched to a gene: 9. The CDR3 is 14 amino acids. This sample is drawn from a study of technical replicates of blood from several donors. Produced via immunoSEQ multiplex PCR; TCRdb's table is partial and in-frame only. This table holds under 90,000 clones, 93% found once. The clonotype was recovered from a human donor in good health. What was sequenced was T cells isolated from PBMCs. V gene TRBV29-1 combines with J gene TRBJ1-6; 7 positions match TRBD1. Written as DNA, the CDR3 is TGCAGCGCCCGACAGGGTCTGGGTAATTCACCCCTCCACTTT. It codes for CSARQGLGNSPLHF.